The TCR beta chain under discussion was sequenced for a study of T-cell reconstitution after alpha-beta-depleted transplantation in children. Preparing the TCRbeta library involved the use of unique molecular identifiers. MiXCR was run by TCRdb on the PCR reads, yielding one entry per CDR3 protein. The sample yields 600,000 to 800,000 distinct CDR3 sequences, less than 15% seen once. This clonotype was seen a handful of times. Its target is not known. CDR3 size: 12 residues. Germline CDR1 and CDR2: DFQATT and SNEGSKA (reference sequence). V was pared by 6 bases and J by 0 bases, with 9 bases between. Study-wide results and limits: There were reportedly several hundred expanded graft clones from which alpha-beta T cells came about two months after transplant.

This receptor was identified in a girl aged 2-10 years with congenital amegakaryocytic thrombocytopenia, due to receive a stem cell transplant. The source was PBMCs, collected before TCRalphabeta/CD19-depleted stem cell transplant. The gene calls are TRBV20-1 and TRBJ2-7; D is unresolved. As DNA, the CDR3 is TGCAGTGCCCTTAGTAGCTCCTACGAGCAGTACTTC. Encoded protein: CSALSSSYEQYF.